The 25 T cell receptor beta chains below come from one sample, sequenced in a study of Ad26.COV2.S vaccination and SARS-CoV-2 variants. Method: immunoSEQ multiplex PCR; TCRdb's copy keeps in-frame clones and lacks some. The sample contains around 450,000 clones, 89% of which appear only once. Treatment meaning: 19 received Ad26.COV2.S at low or high dose, single or two shots; 5 received placebo; per-sample allocation not given. After the first vaccine or placebo injection, samples were drawn on day 63. The sequencing here drew on peripheral blood, taken in a trial of Ad26.COV2.S vaccine versus placebo. The receptors were gathered from a person between 18 and 65 years old who received the Ad26.COV2.S COVID-19 vaccine or a placebo.

This clone is a singleton in its sample. The chain employs TRBV7-2 and TRBJ2-7; TRBD1 or TRBD2 may be the D gene (5 bases each). Germline CDR1 SGHTA, CDR2 FQGNSA. Trimming removed 5 bases from V and 2 bases from J, with 10 bases in between. The CDR3 has 13 amino acids. CDR3 amino acids: CASSRGGTYEQYV. CDR3 DNA sequence: TGTGCCAGCAGCCGTGGGGGAACCTACGAGCAGTACGTC.

V is TRBV6-1 and J is TRBJ1-6; the D gene is possibly TRBD1 (5 bases). Trimming shortened V by 4 bases and J by 4 bases, and 14 bases separated the two germline ends. Germline-derived CDR1 and CDR2 are MNHNS and SASEGT. CDR3 length: 16 amino acids. The CDR3 nucleotides read TGTGCCAGCAGTGCCTCCCGGGGCCTGTATAATTCACCCCTCCACTTT. Its protein product is CASSASRGLYNSPLHF.

Turning to this clone: This same CDR3 is encoded by further DNA sequences in the sample. The chain uses TRBV3-1 (or the pseudogene TRBV3-2) and TRBJ1-2; D is unclear. V was clipped by 1 base and J by 8 bases, with 8 bases between them. This CDR3 region has 12 residues. Germline CDR1 LGHDT, CDR2 YNNKEL (reference sequence). The CDR3 DNA sequence: TGTGCCAGCAGCCAAGGGGCTTCGGGCTACACCTTC. Translating it yields CASSQGASGYTF.

The chain uses TRBV7-2 and TRBJ2-1; TRBD2 matches at 8 bases. The CDR3 is made up of 16 amino acids. Losses at the gene ends were 1 base for V and 8 bases for J; bases not matched to a gene: 10. The germline CDR1 and CDR2 sequences are SGHTA and FQGNSA. The CDR3 reads CASSLVTRGGMYEQFF. CDR3 nucleotide sequence: TGTGCCAGCAGCTTAGTTACACGGGGGGGCATGTATGAGCAGTTCTTC.

The gene calls are TRBV6-5 and TRBJ1-6, with TRBD1 identical over 8 bases. CDR3 length: 14 amino acids. Trimming at V came to 5 bases and at J to 10 bases, leaving 7 bases not matched to a gene. Germline CDR1 and CDR2: MNHEY and SVGAGI. CDR3 in amino acids: CASSRQGIESPLHF. Here the CDR3 DNA reads TGTGCCAGCAGTCGACAGGGGATCGAGTCACCCCTCCACTTT.

This clone has more than one count but fewer than ten. CDR3 region: CASRTGQRGYTF. Here the CDR3 DNA reads TGTGCCAGCCGGACAGGGCAGCGAGGCTACACCTTC. The V and J genes are TRBV6-5 and TRBJ1-2; 8 nucleotides match TRBD1. CDR3 length: 12 residues. From germline, CDR1 is MNHEY and CDR2 SVGAGI. V trimming: 8 bases; J trimming: 8 bases; junction bases outside the gene matches: 7.

The chain links TRBV6-5 to TRBJ1-1, with D unclear. The CDR3 totals 13 residues. The germline V gene encodes CDR1 MNHEY and CDR2 SVGAGI. V was trimmed by 11 bases and J by 1 base, leaving 14 bases between them. CDR3 DNA sequence: TGTGCCTCCTCCGGACGGTCGAACACTGAAGCTTTCTTT. Its protein is CASSGRSNTEAFF.

V gene TRBV3-1 (or the pseudogene TRBV3-2) combines with J gene TRBJ2-3; 13 positions agree with TRBD2. This CDR3 spans 20 amino acids. Germline CDR1 and CDR2: LGHDT and YNNKEL (reference sequence). V lost 1 base to trimming and J lost 0 bases; unmatched junction nucleotides: 10. In DNA, the CDR3 is TGTGCCAGCAGCCAAGGTTCCGGACTAGCGGGGGTAACGAGCACAGATACGCAGTATTTT. Translating it yields CASSQGSGLAGVTSTDTQYF.

The rearrangement joins TRBV4-3 to TRBJ2-5; a possible D gene is TRBD2 (6 bases). V lost 1 base, J lost 7 bases, and 25 bases lay in between. The CDR3 has 18 amino acids. In germline, CDR1 is LGHNA, CDR2 YSLEER. CDR3 nucleotides: TGCGCCAGCAGCCAAGTCCCGTTGGGCGGGGCCAGCTATCCGACCCAGTACTTC. It is translated as CASSQVPLGGASYPTQYF.

This sequence joins TRBV4-2 and TRBJ2-1; D may be TRBD1 (6 bases). Trimming pared 0 bases from V and 2 bases from J, leaving 11 bases between. The CDR3 length is 16 residues. Germline loops: CDR1 LGHNA, CDR2 YNFKEQ. This CDR3 reads CASSQDPGTTYNEQFF. CDR3 nucleotides: TGTGCCAGCAGCCAAGATCCCGGGACAACCTACAATGAGCAGTTCTTC.

In the case of this clone: Germline and junction disagree at one end, which may indicate a read error. V is TRBV7-7 and J is TRBJ2-3; 9 bases align to TRBD2. The germline CDR1 and CDR2 sequences are SSHAT and FNYEAQ (reference sequence). CDR3 length equals 16 residues. The CDR3 region is CASSQAASGISDTQYF. CDR3 nucleotide sequence: TGTGCTAGCAGCCAGGCGGCTAGCGGGATTTCAGATACGCAGTATTTT.

The chain employs TRBV2 and TRBJ2-2; a possible D gene is TRBD2 (5 bases). Germline CDR1 is SNHLY and CDR2 is FYNNEI. V lost 6 bases and J lost 5, with 13 bases in between. The CDR3 contains 14 residues. Here the CDR3 DNA reads TGTGCCAGCAGCGGACTCGGTCGGACCGGGGAGCTGTTTTTT. Translating it yields CASSGLGRTGELFF.

The genes are TRBV5-1 and TRBJ1-4; no firm D call. V dropped 0 bases and J dropped 8 bases, with 11 bases sitting between them. The germline gives CDR1 SGHRS, CDR2 YFSETQ. CDR3 length: 14 residues. This CDR3 is CASSLGAGVEKLFF. The CDR3 nucleotides read TGCGCCAGCAGCTTGGGAGCAGGAGTCGAAAAACTGTTTTTT.

The chain combines TRBV18 with TRBJ2-5; TRBD1 aligns across 7 bases. This CDR3 is 15 amino acids long. The germline gives CDR1 KGHSH, CDR2 LQKENI. V shed 0 bases and J 2 bases; nucleotides not matched to a gene: 3. The CDR3 here is CASSPPGQRQETQYF. CDR3 in DNA: TGTGCCAGCTCACCACCGGGACAGAGACAAGAGACCCAGTACTTC.

This rearrangement joins TRBV18 to TRBJ1-2; D not resolved. V was cut by 2 bases and J by 6 bases, with 16 bases left in between. The CDR3 has 15 residues. Germline-derived CDR1 and CDR2 are KGHSH and LQKENI. CDR3 protein: CASSPSMGRPDGYTF. As DNA, the CDR3 is TGTGCCAGCTCACCATCGATGGGGAGACCGGATGGCTACACCTTC.

In the case of this clone: The junction shows a germline mismatch at one end, possibly a read error. V is TRBV6-2 or TRBV6-3 and J is TRBJ1-2; D unresolved. The germline CDR1 and CDR2 sequences are MNHEY and SVGEGT. The length of the CDR3 is 13 residues. Written as DNA, the CDR3 is TGTGCCAGCAGTTACTCGGTTGGCTATGACTACACCTTC. Amino acid sequence: CASSYSVGYDYTF.

The chain uses TRBV7-2 and TRBJ2-1; perhaps TRBD1 as D (7 bases). Germline CDR1 and CDR2: SGHTA and FQGNSA. Trimming left V 1 base short and J 7 bases short, with 11 bases between. The length of the CDR3 is 14 residues. CDR3 nucleotides: TGTGCCAGCAGCTTAGGCAGGGGGGAGAATGAGCAGTTCTTC. Protein sequence: CASSLGRGENEQFF. Full variable domain (missing parts from reference TRBV7-2 and TRBJ2-1): GAGVSQSPSNKVTEKGKDVELRCDPISGHTALYWYRQSLGQGLEFLIYFQGNSAPDKSGLPSDRFSAERTGGSVSTLTIQRTQQEDSAVYLCASSLGRGENEQFFGPGTRLTVL.

The chain combines TRBV18 with TRBJ1-1; perhaps TRBD1 as D (6 bases). The CDR3 runs 14 residues. V was cut by 3 bases and J by 1 base, with 9 bases left in between. Per germline, CDR1 KGHSH and CDR2 LQKENI. CDR3 bases: TGTGCCAGCTCACCGTGGGGGCAGAACACTGAAGCTTTCTTT. Translated: CASSPWGQNTEAFF.

The rearrangement links TRBV7-2 to TRBJ1-5; the D is unclear. CDR1 and CDR2 (germline): SGHTA, FQGNSA. This CDR3 contains 13 residues. The V gene lost 1 base and the J gene lost 4 bases, with 5 bases spanning the gap. The CDR3 loop reads CASSLGPNQPQHF. CDR3 DNA: TGTGCCAGCAGCTTAGGGCCAAATCAGCCCCAGCATTTT.

The CDR3 DNA reads as TGTGCCACCAGTTCCTCCGGGAAGCAAGAGACCCAGTACTTC. Protein sequence: CATSSSGKQETQYF. The chain combines TRBV24-1 with TRBJ2-5; D might be TRBD2 (5 bases). Trimming left V 6 bases short and J 2 bases short, with 12 bases between. This CDR3 spans 14 amino acids. Germline values: CDR1 KGHDR, CDR2 SFDVKD.

This rearrangement joins TRBV4-2 to TRBJ2-7; perhaps TRBD2 as D (6 bases). V lost 1 base and J lost 3, with 13 bases in between. The CDR3 extends over 15 amino acids. CDR1 and CDR2 (germline): LGHNA, YNFKEQ. The CDR3 DNA reads as TGTGCCAGCAGCCAAGTCTCTAGCGAGTTCTACGAGCAGTACTTC. Its translation is CASSQVSSEFYEQYF.

V and J are TRBV7-2 and TRBJ1-4; D gene ambiguous. V lost 1 base to trimming and J lost 4 bases, with 13 bases between them. Germline CDR1 SGHTA, CDR2 FQGNSA. The CDR3 runs 16 residues. The CDR3 region is CASSLGPLQLNEKLFF. The CDR3 DNA is TGTGCCAGCAGCTTAGGTCCGCTCCAACTTAATGAAAAACTGTTTTTT.

The rearrangement links TRBV6-1 to TRBJ1-3; TRBD1 might be the D (6 bases). Trimming removed 4 bases at V and 0 bases at J, with 13 bases between. CDR3 length equals 16 residues. The germline V gene encodes CDR1 MNHNS and CDR2 SASEGT. CDR3 nucleotides: TGTGCCAGCAGTGTACAGGGATGGAGCTCTGGAAACACCATATATTTT. Its protein is CASSVQGWSSGNTIYF.

The chain links TRBV9 to TRBJ2-3; TRBD1 matches at 7 bases. Per the germline V gene, CDR1 is SGDLS and CDR2 is YYNGEE. V shed 4 bases, J shed 5 bases, and the junction held 10 bases outside the gene matches. This CDR3 has 15 residues. The chain's CDR3 is CASSYSGQLEDTQYF. In nucleotides, the CDR3 is TGTGCCAGCAGCTACTCGGGACAGTTAGAAGATACGCAGTATTTT.

This chain uses TRBV10-3 with TRBJ2-1; 13 bases line up with TRBD2. CDR3 length: 18 residues. Germline-derived CDR1 and CDR2 are ENHRY and SYGVKD. V trimming: 7 bases; J trimming: 7 bases; junction bases outside the gene matches: 16. The CDR3 here is CAIKGTSGTSPSRNEQFF. CDR3 DNA: TGTGCCATCAAAGGGACTAGCGGGACTTCCCCGTCGAGGAATGAGCAGTTCTTC.